This T cell receptor beta chain was recovered during a study of blood T cells in healthy people across ages. This clonotype has at least ten counts. Its antigen is unidentified. Findings of the study overall: Per million T cells, TCR beta diversity dropped about linearly as age rose.

It was with a sample-barcoded 5' primer and a J-beta primer mix that a second PCR of roughly 6 to 12 cycles was run. TCRdb re-called the 5' RACE reads with MiXCR, one entry per CDR3 protein. The table has fewer than 2,000,000 distinct CDR3 sequences, around 40% seen once. Material: blood. The TCR comes from a human donor in good health.

DNA for the CDR3: TGTGCCAGCAGTGAAGGGACTTACCAAGAGACCCAGTACTTC. Translation gives CASSEGTYQETQYF. The rearrangement joins TRBV2 to TRBJ2-5; D possibly corresponds to TRBD2 (5 bases). Trimming cost V 1 base and J 0 bases, with 6 bases left between them. This CDR3 has 14 amino acids. The germline gives CDR1 SNHLY, CDR2 FYNNEI.